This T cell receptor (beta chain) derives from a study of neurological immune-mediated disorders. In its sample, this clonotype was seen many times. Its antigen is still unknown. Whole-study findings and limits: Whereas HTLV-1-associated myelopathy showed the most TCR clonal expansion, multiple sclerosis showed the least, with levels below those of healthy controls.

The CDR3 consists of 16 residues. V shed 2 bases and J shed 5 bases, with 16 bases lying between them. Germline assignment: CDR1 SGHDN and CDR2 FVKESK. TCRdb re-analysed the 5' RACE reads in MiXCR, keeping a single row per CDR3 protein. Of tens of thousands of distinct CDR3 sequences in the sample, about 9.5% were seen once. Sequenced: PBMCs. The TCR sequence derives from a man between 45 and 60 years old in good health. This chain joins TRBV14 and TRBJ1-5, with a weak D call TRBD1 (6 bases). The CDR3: CASSQSFSGGHQPQHF. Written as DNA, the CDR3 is TGTGCCAGCAGCCAAAGCTTTTCGGGGGGGCATCAGCCCCAGCATTTT.